This TCR beta chain was documented in a study of blood T cell repertoires in COVID-19. Study details: There were acute and convalescent COVID-19 samples, and they came from the United States, Italy and Spain.

The table came from immunoSEQ multiplex PCR; TCRdb's copy has only in-frame clones and leaves some out. The sample consists of some 220,000 clones, around 81% of them appearing once. The V gene's germline CDR1 is LNHDA and CDR2 SQIVND (reference sequence). This CDR3 has 17 amino acids. V was clipped by 7 bases and J by 6 bases; unmatched bases: 12. The rearrangement uses TRBV19 and TRBJ2-3; 14 nucleotides match TRBD2. Sequencing was done on a sample of peripheral blood. This sequence was found in a human donor in a cohort sampled during active COVID-19. The CDR3 DNA sequence: TGTGCCAGTACCCCCCGGGGACTAGCGGGAGAGGTGGATACGCAGTATTTT. It translates to CASTPRGLAGEVDTQYF.